This T cell receptor beta chain was found in a study of PD-L1 blockade in urothelial cancer. Study at large: Atezolizumab 1,200 mg was given intravenously every 3 weeks, starting 2014.

Sequencing used immunoSEQ multiplex PCR; TCRdb keeps in-frame clones, though not all of them. The table records about 93,000 clones, 90% of them present only once. Overall study results and limits: At 3 weeks on treatment, tumor-associated clones expanded more with durable benefit.

Noted time point: pretreatment peripheral blood. Patients suffered from locally advanced or metastatic urothelial carcinoma. This CDR3 spans 16 amino acids. Germline CDR1 is WNHNN and CDR2 is SYGVQD (reference sequence). After removal of 5 bases from V and 2 bases from J, the junction contained 9 bases not matched to a gene. Concerning this clone itself: Antigen specificity is unknown.

The TCR originated in a man aged 55 to 69 with urothelial cancer. This specimen was PBMCs, taken around atezolizumab (anti-PD-L1) treatment. The gene calls are TRBV10-1 and TRBJ2-3, with 8 positions matching TRBD2. The CDR3 nucleotides are TGCGCCAGCAGTCGGCTAGCGGGCCAGTCCACAGATACGCAGTATTTT. It specifies CASSRLAGQSTDTQYF.